A selection of T cell receptor beta chains follows, all from one sample in a study of control samples from healthy donors and cancer patients. Produced via immunoSEQ multiplex PCR; TCRdb's table is partial and in-frame only. The table lists about 98,000 clones, roughly four fifths of them singletons. Sequenced material: blood. These receptors all stem from a man aged 60 to 75 in good health. Each CDR3 is given with its conserved first and last residue. D genes are given only for firm matches. Only some rows state a clone size, as once, few, many or a class for expanded clones.

V: TRBV4-1
D: TRBD1
J: TRBJ1-6
size: NA
DNA: TGCGCCAGCAGCCATCCGACAGGGAACGGTTCACCCCTCCACTTT
CDR3: CASSHPTGNGSPLHF

V: TRBV27
D: TRBD2
J: TRBJ2-7
size: NA
DNA: TGTGCCAGCAGTTTGACGGGACTAGGACCTTACGAGCAGTACTTC
CDR3: CASSLTGLGPYEQYF

V: TRBV6-1
D: NA
J: TRBJ2-5
size: NA
DNA: TGTGCCAGCAGTGAAACCATCCCCGAGACCCAGTACTTC
CDR3: CASSETIPETQYF

V: TRBV13
D: TRBD2
J: TRBJ2-1
size: NA
DNA: TGTGCCAGCAGCTTAGGAATACTAGCGGGATCCGTAATATACAATGAGCAGTTCTTC
CDR3: CASSLGILAGSVIYNEQFF

V: TRBV7-8
D: NA
J: TRBJ1-4
size: NA
DNA: TGTGCCAGCAGCTTATCGCCGACTGGAGAAAAACTGTTTTTT
CDR3: CASSLSPTGEKLFF

V: TRBV24-1
D: NA
J: TRBJ2-2
size: NA
DNA: TGTGCCACCAGTGATTCCCGGACGTTATCCGGGGAGCTGTTTTTT
CDR3: CATSDSRTLSGELFF

V: TRBV19
D: TRBD1
J: TRBJ2-1
size: once
DNA: TGTGCCAGTAGTCGACAGGGCCCCTACAATGAGCAGTTCTTC
CDR3: CASSRQGPYNEQFF

V: TRBV6-5
D: NA
J: TRBJ1-2
size: NA
DNA: TGTGCCAGCGTGGGGGGTGACCCTACTAACTATGGCTACACCTTC
CDR3: CASVGGDPTNYGYTF

V: TRBV5-5
D: TRBD1
J: TRBJ2-7
size: NA
DNA: TGTGCCAGCAGCGTTCGGGACAGGGGGTACGAGCAGTACTTC
CDR3: CASSVRDRGYEQYF

V: TRBV5-1
D: NA
J: TRBJ2-1
size: NA
DNA: TGCGCCAGCAGCTTGCGTAATGAGCAGTTCTTC
CDR3: CASSLRNEQFF

V: TRBV5-6
D: NA
J: TRBJ1-1
size: NA
DNA: TGTGCCAGCAGCTATTGGAGGGGCACTGAAGCTTTCTTT
CDR3: CASSYWRGTEAFF

V: TRBV9
D: NA
J: TRBJ2-2
size: NA
DNA: TGTGCCGGAGGGGAGGGGGCCTCCGGGGAGCTGTTTTTT
CDR3: CAGGEGASGELFF

V: TRBV11-3
D: NA
J: TRBJ2-5
size: NA
DNA: TGTGCCAGCAGCTTAGGACAGGAAGAGACCCAGTACTTC
CDR3: CASSLGQEETQYF

V: TRBV11-3
D: NA
J: TRBJ1-6
size: NA
DNA: TGTGCCAGCAGCCTAACCAGGGGAACTAATTCACCCCTCCACTTT
CDR3: CASSLTRGTNSPLHF

V: TRBV29-1
D: TRBD1
J: TRBJ1-1
size: NA
DNA: TGCAGCGTATCGACAGGGGGCAGAACTGAAGCTTTCTTT
CDR3: CSVSTGGRTEAFF

V: TRBV6-2/TRBV6-3
D: NA
J: TRBJ2-4
size: NA
DNA: TGTGCCAGCAGCACTAATGCCAAAAACATTCAGTACTTC
CDR3: CASSTNAKNIQYF

V: TRBV7-2
D: NA
J: TRBJ2-3
size: NA
DNA: TGTGCCAGCAGCTTAGAGGGTTATACGCAGTATTTT
CDR3: CASSLEGYTQYF

V: TRBV28
D: NA
J: TRBJ2-3
size: NA
DNA: TGTGCCAGCACCATCGACACCGAGGGGCCAGATACGCAGTATTTT
CDR3: CASTIDTEGPDTQYF

V: TRBV6-4
D: NA
J: TRBJ1-1
size: NA
DNA: TGTGCCAGCAGTGACGACGCCCTAGGCACTGAAGCTTTCTTT
CDR3: CASSDDALGTEAFF

V: TRBV24-1
D: TRBD1
J: TRBJ2-3
size: NA
DNA: TGTGCCACCAGTGACCCGGGACAGGGGGCGAGGGATACGCAGTATTTT
CDR3: CATSDPGQGARDTQYF

V: TRBV19
D: TRBD1
J: TRBJ1-1
size: NA
DNA: TGTGCCAGTAGAACAGGGGTTCGAGAATCTGAAGCTTTCTTT
CDR3: CASRTGVRESEAFF

V: TRBV28
D: NA
J: TRBJ1-5
size: NA
DNA: TGTGCCAGCAGTTCCCCCTCCTCCTACAATCAGCCCCAGCATTTT
CDR3: CASSSPSSYNQPQHF

V: TRBV28
D: NA
J: TRBJ2-7
size: NA
DNA: TGTGCCAGCCAGGACGTCCACGAGCAGTACTTC
CDR3: CASQDVHEQYF

V: TRBV3-1/TRBV3-2
D: NA
J: TRBJ2-1
size: NA
DNA: TGTGCCAGCATGATCAGGGGACGCAATGAGCAGTTCTTC
CDR3: CASMIRGRNEQFF

V: TRBV30
D: NA
J: TRBJ1-1
size: NA
DNA: TGTGCCTGGAGTGTAACGGAGGAAGCTTTCTTT
CDR3: CAWSVTEEAFF

V: TRBV18
D: NA
J: TRBJ2-1
size: NA
DNA: TGTGCCAGCTCACCACCTACAGGGCGATACAATGAGCAGTTCTTC
CDR3: CASSPPTGRYNEQFF

V: TRBV7-9
D: NA
J: TRBJ2-7
size: NA
DNA: TGTGCCAGTACCGGGACGTACTCCTACGAGCAGTACTTC
CDR3: CASTGTYSYEQYF

V: TRBV24-1
D: TRBD2
J: TRBJ2-3
size: once
DNA: TGTGCCACCAGTGATGCTAGCGGGGGCCCTAGCACAGATACGCAGTATTTT
CDR3: CATSDASGGPSTDTQYF

V: TRBV7-9
D: NA
J: TRBJ1-1
size: NA
DNA: TGTGCCAGCAGCTACACCTCGAACACTGAAGCTTTCTTT
CDR3: CASSYTSNTEAFF